This T cell receptor beta chain was profiled in a study of PD-1 blockade in classical Hodgkin lymphoma. Study-wide findings and caveats: Newly diagnosed patients reportedly had lower baseline TCR diversity than healthy donors.

This clone was observed once. The antigen remains unidentified. The time point: cycle 4 day 1 (C4D1), after about 6 weeks of nivolumab. Every one of the patients relapsed after autologous stem cell transplantation (brentuximab vedotin exposure was variable). Clones were sequenced by immunoSEQ multiplex PCR, and TCRdb holds only the in-frame ones, with some missing. The sample holds roughly 86,000 clones; about 83% are singletons and the top ten take approximately 15%. Trimming cost V 1 base and J 7 bases, with 20 bases left between them. The germline V gene encodes CDR1 LGHNA and CDR2 YNFKEQ. The CDR3 runs to 17 residues.

This TCR was recovered from a human donor with classical Hodgkin lymphoma. Material: peripheral blood mononuclear cells (PBMCs), obtained before the fourth cycle of nivolumab. The J gene is TRBJ2-1, the V gene TRBV4-2; the D call may be TRBD1 or TRBD2 (6 bases each). The CDR3 protein is CASSQAGATGARNEQFF. The CDR3 nucleotides read TGTGCCAGCAGCCAAGCGGGGGCGACAGGCGCTAGGAATGAGCAGTTCTTC.